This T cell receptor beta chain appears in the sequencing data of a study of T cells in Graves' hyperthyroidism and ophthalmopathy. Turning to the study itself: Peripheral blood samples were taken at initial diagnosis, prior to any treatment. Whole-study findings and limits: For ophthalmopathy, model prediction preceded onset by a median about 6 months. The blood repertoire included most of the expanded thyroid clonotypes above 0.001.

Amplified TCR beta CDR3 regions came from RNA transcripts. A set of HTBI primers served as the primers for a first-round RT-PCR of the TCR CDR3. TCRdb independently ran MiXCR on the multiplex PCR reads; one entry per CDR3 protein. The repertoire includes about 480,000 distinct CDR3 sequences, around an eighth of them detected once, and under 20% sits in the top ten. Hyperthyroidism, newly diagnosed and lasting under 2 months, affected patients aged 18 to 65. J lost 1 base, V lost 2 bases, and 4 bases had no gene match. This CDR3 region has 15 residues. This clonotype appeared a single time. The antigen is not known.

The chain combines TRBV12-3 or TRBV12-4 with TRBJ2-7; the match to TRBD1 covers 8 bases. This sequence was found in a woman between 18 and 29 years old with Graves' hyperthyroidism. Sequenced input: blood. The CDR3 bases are TGTGCCAGCAGTTTACCCAGGGGGCTTTCCTACGAGCAGTACTTC. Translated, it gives CASSLPRGLSYEQYF.